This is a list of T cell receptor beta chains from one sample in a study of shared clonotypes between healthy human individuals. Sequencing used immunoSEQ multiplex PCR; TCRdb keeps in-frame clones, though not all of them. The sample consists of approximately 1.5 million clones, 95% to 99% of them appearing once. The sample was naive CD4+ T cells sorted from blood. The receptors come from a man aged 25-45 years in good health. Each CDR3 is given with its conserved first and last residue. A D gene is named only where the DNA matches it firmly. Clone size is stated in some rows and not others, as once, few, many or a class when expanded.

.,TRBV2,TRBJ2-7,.,CASSVSPYEQYF,TGTGCCAGCAGTGTCTCTCCCTACGAGCAGTACTTC
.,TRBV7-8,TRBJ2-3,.,CASSGGLTGNTDTQYF,TGTGCCAGCAGCGGAGGGCTGACAGGGAACACAGATACGCAGTATTTT
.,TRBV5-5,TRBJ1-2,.,CASSPRTVALTF,TGTGCCAGCAGCCCGCGGACAGTTGCCCTAACCTTC
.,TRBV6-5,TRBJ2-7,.,CASSYRDSNPYEQYF,TGTGCCAGCAGTTACAGGGACTCGAACCCCTACGAGCAGTACTTC
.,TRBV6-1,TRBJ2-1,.,CASSERVYYNEQFF,TGTGCCAGCAGTGAGAGGGTCTACTACAATGAGCAGTTCTTC
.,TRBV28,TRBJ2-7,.,CASSFRGFSYEQYF,TGTGCCAGCAGTTTCCGGGGTTTTTCCTACGAGCAGTACTTC
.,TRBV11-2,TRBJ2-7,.,CASSPTGNNEQYF,TGTGCCAGCAGCCCAACAGGGAACAACGAGCAGTACTTC
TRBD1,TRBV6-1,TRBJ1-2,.,CASSARDRSYYGYTF,TGTGCCAGCAGTGCCAGGGACAGATCGTACTATGGCTACACCTTC
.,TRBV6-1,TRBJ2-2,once,CASSGIIGTGELFF,TGTGCCAGCAGTGGAATTATAGGCACCGGGGAGCTGTTTTTT
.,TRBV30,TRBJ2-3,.,CAWSVLPNTQYF,TGTGCCTGGAGTGTACTGCCGAATACGCAGTATTTT
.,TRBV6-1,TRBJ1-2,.,CASSESLPISRDRRAGYTF,TGTGCCAGCAGTGAATCACTCCCGATTTCCCGAGATCGGAGGGCTGGGTACACCTTC
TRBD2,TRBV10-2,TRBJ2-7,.,CASSESAGVFYEQYF,TGCGCCAGCAGTGAGTCGGCGGGAGTTTTTTACGAGCAGTACTTC
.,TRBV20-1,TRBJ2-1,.,CSVHYNEQFF,TGCAGTGTCCACTACAATGAGCAGTTCTTC
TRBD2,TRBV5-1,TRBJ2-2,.,CASSLVHGRGHLNTGELFF,TGCGCCAGCAGCTTGGTTCATGGGAGGGGCCACCTGAACACCGGGGAGCTGTTTTTT
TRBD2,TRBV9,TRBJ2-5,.,CASSVGGTSGRAETQYF,TGTGCCAGCAGCGTAGGGGGGACTAGCGGGAGGGCGGAGACCCAGTACTTC
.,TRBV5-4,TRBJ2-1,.,CASSSGTQRGNNEQFF,TGTGCCAGCAGCTCCGGGACTCAAAGGGGGAACAATGAGCAGTTCTTC
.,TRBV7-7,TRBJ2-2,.,CASSIGAFDSPGELFF,TGTGCTAGCAGCATAGGGGCGTTCGACTCCCCCGGGGAGCTGTTTTTT
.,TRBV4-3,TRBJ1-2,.,CASSPYKGSYGYTF,TGCGCCAGCAGCCCCTATAAAGGTAGCTATGGCTACACCTTC
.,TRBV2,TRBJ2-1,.,CASSEGAGVYNEQFF,TGTGCCAGCAGCGAGGGAGCGGGTGTTTACAATGAGCAGTTCTTC
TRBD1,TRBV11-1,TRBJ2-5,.,CASGVDRRQETQYF,TGTGCCAGCGGGGTGGACAGGCGGCAAGAGACCCAGTACTTC
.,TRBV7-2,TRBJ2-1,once,CASSFRYNEQFF,TGTGCCAGCAGCTTCCGTTACAATGAGCAGTTCTTC
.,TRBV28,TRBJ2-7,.,CASSLPGLEQYF,TGTGCCAGCAGTTTACCGGGGCTCGAGCAGTACTTC
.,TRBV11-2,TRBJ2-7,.,CASSRAVEQYF,TGTGCCAGCAGCCGGGCAGTCGAGCAGTACTTC